This is a list of T cell receptor beta chains from one sample in a study of T cells in Graves' hyperthyroidism and ophthalmopathy. TCRdb independently ran MiXCR on the multiplex PCR reads; one entry per CDR3 protein. The data contain about 600,000 distinct CDR3 sequences, more than 12% of them singletons. The sequencing sample was made of blood. The receptor set was obtained from a woman aged 50 to 60 with Graves' ophthalmopathy. The CDR3 runs from the conserved cysteine through the conserved F or W. The D gene is left open where the match is weak. Some rows have no size entry. The others give once, few or many, or a class for an expanded clone.

CDR3 DNA: TGTGCCAGCAGCTTGAGAGGACAGGGGCTTCACGAGCAGTACTTC; CDR3 protein: CASSLRGQGLHEQYF; V gene: TRBV7-2; J gene: TRBJ2-7; clone size: NA; D gene: TRBD1
CDR3 DNA: TGTGCCAGCAGTTTCTCTGGGCAGGATAAAACCCAGTACTTC; CDR3 protein: CASSFSGQDKTQYF; V gene: TRBV12-3/TRBV12-4; J gene: TRBJ2-5; clone size: many; D gene: NA
CDR3 DNA: TGCGCCAGCAGCCAAAGCCACGTTAGCACAGATACGCAGTATTTT; CDR3 protein: CASSQSHVSTDTQYF; V gene: TRBV4-3; J gene: TRBJ2-3; clone size: few; D gene: NA
CDR3 DNA: TGCAGCGTGGAACGAGGAGAAGGGGGGGAGACCCAGTACTTC; CDR3 protein: CSVERGEGGETQYF; V gene: TRBV29-1; J gene: TRBJ2-5; clone size: NA; D gene: NA
CDR3 DNA: TGCAGCGTTGTAAGGGGAACCGGGACAATCTACAATGAGCAGTTCTTC; CDR3 protein: CSVVRGTGTIYNEQFF; V gene: TRBV29-1; J gene: TRBJ2-1; clone size: NA; D gene: NA
CDR3 DNA: TGTGCCAGCAGTTTATGGGCCGGGACAGGTATCTACAATGAGCAGTTCTTC; CDR3 protein: CASSLWAGTGIYNEQFF; V gene: TRBV28; J gene: TRBJ2-1; clone size: many; D gene: TRBD1
CDR3 DNA: TGCGCCAGCCGCGTCTCGGGACAGTACAATGAGCAGTTCTTC; CDR3 protein: CASRVSGQYNEQFF; V gene: TRBV5-1; J gene: TRBJ2-1; clone size: many; D gene: TRBD1
CDR3 DNA: TGCGCCAGCAGCCAACAGGCCACGGCTGCAACTAATGAAAAACTGTTTTTT; CDR3 protein: CASSQQATAATNEKLFF; V gene: TRBV4-1; J gene: TRBJ1-4; clone size: NA; D gene: NA
CDR3 DNA: TGTGCCAGCAGTTTGGGCGCAGGGACAGGGGTTCACTACACCTTC; CDR3 protein: CASSLGAGTGVHYTF; V gene: TRBV12-3/TRBV12-4; J gene: TRBJ1-2; clone size: NA; D gene: TRBD1
CDR3 DNA: TGTGCCAGCAGCGCCTACGGGCCCCGTCCCAATGAGCAGTTCTTC; CDR3 protein: CASSAYGPRPNEQFF; V gene: TRBV7-2; J gene: TRBJ2-1; clone size: many; D gene: NA
CDR3 DNA: TGTGCCAGCAGCTTTAGTCCTGGCTCCTACGAGCAGTACTTC; CDR3 protein: CASSFSPGSYEQYF; V gene: TRBV7-2; J gene: TRBJ2-7; clone size: many; D gene: NA
CDR3 DNA: TGTGCCTGGAGTGTAATGGTTAGCTATGGCTACACCTTC; CDR3 protein: CAWSVMVSYGYTF; V gene: TRBV30; J gene: TRBJ1-2; clone size: NA; D gene: NA
CDR3 DNA: TGCGCCAGCAGCTTGGTCCCAGGCCGCTCCTCTGGGGCCAACGTCCTGACTTTC; CDR3 protein: CASSLVPGRSSGANVLTF; V gene: TRBV5-1; J gene: TRBJ2-6; clone size: NA; D gene: NA
CDR3 DNA: TGCGCCAGCAGCCAAGATGGGAACGCGAACTATGGCTACACCTTC; CDR3 protein: CASSQDGNANYGYTF; V gene: TRBV4-3; J gene: TRBJ1-2; clone size: NA; D gene: NA
CDR3 DNA: TGTGCCAGCTCACCACGACTTGAGACCCAGTACTTC; CDR3 protein: CASSPRLETQYF; V gene: TRBV18; J gene: TRBJ2-5; clone size: many; D gene: NA
CDR3 DNA: TGCAGTGCTAGAGTGTTAGCGGGGAAGAATGAGCAGTTCTTC; CDR3 protein: CSARVLAGKNEQFF; V gene: TRBV20-1; J gene: TRBJ2-1; clone size: NA; D gene: TRBD2
CDR3 DNA: TGCGCCAGCAGCTTGGGGGGACATGTTACAAATTCACCCCTCCACTTT; CDR3 protein: CASSLGGHVTNSPLHF; V gene: TRBV5-1; J gene: TRBJ1-6; clone size: few; D gene: NA
CDR3 DNA: TGCAGTGCTACCTCTGGACAGAACGCCTACAATGAGCAGTTCTTC; CDR3 protein: CSATSGQNAYNEQFF; V gene: TRBV20-1; J gene: TRBJ2-1; clone size: many; D gene: NA
CDR3 DNA: TGTGCCAGCAGTCCCCCGGGACCAGCGGCCGGTGAGCAGTTCTTC; CDR3 protein: CASSPPGPAAGEQFF; V gene: TRBV28; J gene: TRBJ2-1; clone size: many; D gene: NA
CDR3 DNA: TGTGCCAGCAGCTTAGTTGCCAGCCCCTTTTATGGCTACACCTTC; CDR3 protein: CASSLVASPFYGYTF; V gene: TRBV11-1; J gene: TRBJ1-2; clone size: few; D gene: NA
CDR3 DNA: TGTGCCAGCAGCTTAAAGACTAGCGGCTCCTACAATGAGCAGTTCTTC; CDR3 protein: CASSLKTSGSYNEQFF; V gene: TRBV11-3; J gene: TRBJ2-1; clone size: many; D gene: TRBD2
CDR3 DNA: TGTGCCACCAGTGCCCGTGCGATCTCCGGGGAGCTGTTTTTT; CDR3 protein: CATSARAISGELFF; V gene: TRBV24-1; J gene: TRBJ2-2; clone size: few; D gene: NA
CDR3 DNA: TGCAGCGTTGACACAGGACTGGAGAAAGAGACCCAGTACTTC; CDR3 protein: CSVDTGLEKETQYF; V gene: TRBV29-1; J gene: TRBJ2-5; clone size: NA; D gene: NA
CDR3 DNA: TGCGCCAGCAGCCAAGATCCCCTAGCGGGAGAACGCGAGCAGTACTTC; CDR3 protein: CASSQDPLAGEREQYF; V gene: TRBV4-1; J gene: TRBJ2-7; clone size: few; D gene: TRBD2
CDR3 DNA: TGTGCCAGCAGTCCCTGGACAGGGGGTTACTCTGGGGCCAACGTCCTGACTTTC; CDR3 protein: CASSPWTGGYSGANVLTF; V gene: TRBV27; J gene: TRBJ2-6; clone size: many; D gene: TRBD1
CDR3 DNA: TGTGCCAGCAGCTTAGCTGGGGCTAGCGGGACTGAGCAGTTCTTC; CDR3 protein: CASSLAGASGTEQFF; V gene: TRBV7-2; J gene: TRBJ2-1; clone size: many; D gene: TRBD2
CDR3 DNA: TGTGCCAGCGCCCCCTGGGGGCCCCTGACTCAGCCCCAGCATTTT; CDR3 protein: CASAPWGPLTQPQHF; V gene: TRBV27; J gene: TRBJ1-5; clone size: few; D gene: NA
CDR3 DNA: TGTGCCAGCAAAGGTTTGAACACTGAAGCTTTCTTT; CDR3 protein: CASKGLNTEAFF; V gene: TRBV27; J gene: TRBJ1-1; clone size: many; D gene: NA
CDR3 DNA: TGTGCCAGCAGCTTAGATAAATTTGGACTAGCGTTCAATGAGCAGTTCTTC; CDR3 protein: CASSLDKFGLAFNEQFF; V gene: TRBV11-2; J gene: TRBJ2-1; clone size: many; D gene: TRBD2
CDR3 DNA: TGTGCCAGCACCCCGGCCAGAGGGGGACCCAACGTCCTGACTTTC; CDR3 protein: CASTPARGGPNVLTF; V gene: TRBV2; J gene: TRBJ2-6; clone size: NA; D gene: NA
CDR3 DNA: TGTGCCTGGGGTCTACTCTATGGCTACACCTTC; CDR3 protein: CAWGLLYGYTF; V gene: TRBV30; J gene: TRBJ1-2; clone size: many; D gene: NA
CDR3 DNA: TGCAGCGTTGACCGCAGGGGGAACACTGAAGCTTTCTTT; CDR3 protein: CSVDRRGNTEAFF; V gene: TRBV29-1; J gene: TRBJ1-1; clone size: many; D gene: NA
CDR3 DNA: TGTGCCAGCAGTGAAGGCAATATCTACGAGCAGTACTTC; CDR3 protein: CASSEGNIYEQYF; V gene: TRBV6-1; J gene: TRBJ2-7; clone size: few; D gene: NA
CDR3 DNA: TGTGCCAGCAGCTTAGACGGGGTTTCTCTTTTGGACACTGAAGCTTTCTTT; CDR3 protein: CASSLDGVSLLDTEAFF; V gene: TRBV7-2; J gene: TRBJ1-1; clone size: many; D gene: NA
CDR3 DNA: TGCGCCAGCACCGGGACTAGCGCGCAAGAGACCCAGTACTTC; CDR3 protein: CASTGTSAQETQYF; V gene: TRBV10-2; J gene: TRBJ2-5; clone size: many; D gene: TRBD2
CDR3 DNA: TGTGCCAGCAGCTTAGATTCTAGCGGGAGAGACGAGCAGTACTTC; CDR3 protein: CASSLDSSGRDEQYF; V gene: TRBV7-6; J gene: TRBJ2-7; clone size: many; D gene: TRBD2
CDR3 DNA: TGCAGTGCTCGAAGGACTAGCGGAGACTACTCGGTCTACGAGCAGTACTTC; CDR3 protein: CSARRTSGDYSVYEQYF; V gene: TRBV20-1; J gene: TRBJ2-7; clone size: many; D gene: TRBD2
CDR3 DNA: TGTGCCACCAGTGATGACAGGGCTAGCGAGCAGTACTTC; CDR3 protein: CATSDDRASEQYF; V gene: TRBV24-1; J gene: TRBJ2-7; clone size: NA; D gene: TRBD1
CDR3 DNA: TGTGCCAGCAGCTACTTAGCGGGGAACTACAATGAGCAGTTCTTC; CDR3 protein: CASSYLAGNYNEQFF; V gene: TRBV6-2/TRBV6-3; J gene: TRBJ2-1; clone size: many; D gene: TRBD2
CDR3 DNA: TGTGCCAGCTCACGGGGACCTAGCGAGTCTTGGGAGACCCAGTACTTC; CDR3 protein: CASSRGPSESWETQYF; V gene: TRBV18; J gene: TRBJ2-5; clone size: few; D gene: NA
CDR3 DNA: TGTGCCAGCAGTGATGAGGAAGGCTATGGCTACACCTTC; CDR3 protein: CASSDEEGYGYTF; V gene: TRBV28; J gene: TRBJ1-2; clone size: many; D gene: NA
CDR3 DNA: TGTGCCAGCAGCTTAGCTGGAAACGGGTACCAAGAGACCCAGTACTTC; CDR3 protein: CASSLAGNGYQETQYF; V gene: TRBV7-2; J gene: TRBJ2-5; clone size: many; D gene: NA
CDR3 DNA: TGTGCCTGGAGTGTAAGGACAGCAACTAATGAAAAACTGTTTTTT; CDR3 protein: CAWSVRTATNEKLFF; V gene: TRBV30; J gene: TRBJ1-4; clone size: many; D gene: NA
CDR3 DNA: TGTGCCAGCTCACCCGGGACCGGATACACTGAAGCTTTCTTT; CDR3 protein: CASSPGTGYTEAFF; V gene: TRBV18; J gene: TRBJ1-1; clone size: many; D gene: NA
CDR3 DNA: TGTGCCTGGAGTGTAGCTAGATACGACGAGCAGTACTTC; CDR3 protein: CAWSVARYDEQYF; V gene: TRBV30; J gene: TRBJ2-7; clone size: many; D gene: NA
CDR3 DNA: TGTGCCAGCGTGTTGCGGGACAGCAGCACAGATACGCAGTATTTT; CDR3 protein: CASVLRDSSTDTQYF; V gene: TRBV6-2/TRBV6-3; J gene: TRBJ2-3; clone size: few; D gene: NA
CDR3 DNA: TGTGCCAGCAGCCCCCTAGTCAAACCCTACAATGAGCAGTTCTTC; CDR3 protein: CASSPLVKPYNEQFF; V gene: TRBV3-1; J gene: TRBJ2-1; clone size: many; D gene: NA
CDR3 DNA: TGTGCCAGCAGTTCGTCCGGACTAGCGGGTTCCTACAATGAGCAGTTCTTC; CDR3 protein: CASSSSGLAGSYNEQFF; V gene: TRBV28; J gene: TRBJ2-1; clone size: many; D gene: TRBD2
CDR3 DNA: TGTGCCTGGAGCCGCGGAACATCGGGTCCCACCGGGGAGCTGTTTTTT; CDR3 protein: CAWSRGTSGPTGELFF; V gene: TRBV30; J gene: TRBJ2-2; clone size: few; D gene: NA
CDR3 DNA: TGTGCCATCAGTGAGTCGTCCAGGGCTGCTGCCGGGGAGCTGTTTTTT; CDR3 protein: CAISESSRAAAGELFF; V gene: TRBV10-3; J gene: TRBJ2-2; clone size: few; D gene: NA